The source of this TCR beta chain is a study of T cells after yellow fever vaccination. General study results and limits: Boosting was followed by the reappearance of most primary-vaccination clones (approximately 95% CD4, about 89% CD8). There was a possibility that FACS-sorted repertoires contained abundant clonotypes contaminating from the bulk population.

The sample holds many counts of this clonotype. What it binds is not known. For TCR, cDNA came from 5'RACE template switching, which added a universal primer site and UMIs. TCRdb processed the 5' RACE reads anew with MiXCR; each CDR3 protein has one entry. The profile shows under 700,000 distinct CDR3 sequences, roughly a sixth of them singletons. The V gene lost 0 bases and the J gene lost 4 bases, with 15 bases spanning the gap. CDR1 and CDR2 from the germline V gene are DFQATT and SNEGSKA (reference sequence). The CDR3 sequence is 15 residues long. The rearrangement uses TRBV20-1 and TRBJ2-5; tentatively, D is TRBD1 or TRBD2 (6 bases each). The sequenced sample was PBMCs, obtained less than 6 days after the first yellow fever vaccination. This clonotype was sampled from a man aged 18 to 29 who received the YFV17D yellow fever vaccine. The CDR3: CSARDREQGGETQYF. As DNA, the CDR3 is TGCAGTGCTAGAGATAGGGAACAGGGAGGAGAGACCCAGTACTTC.